The table lists the clone carrying this TCR beta chain with a few counts. Sample-barcoded 5' priming and a J-beta primer mix drove a second PCR of about 6 to 12 cycles. A single record per CDR3 protein comes from TCRdb applying MiXCR to the 5' RACE reads. The sample gives about 290,000 distinct CDR3 sequences, 25% to 30% of which show up once; around 30% is in the top ten. This specimen comes from a study of blood T cells in healthy people across ages. On the study more broadly: Using template switching, researchers captured about one barcoded beta molecule for each two T cells.

This clonotype was sampled from a woman aged 65 to 85 in good health. The sequenced sample consisted of blood.

The CDR3 bases are TGTGCCAGCAGCCAGACTAGTTCGGGCAATGAGCAGTTCTTC. Its translation is CASSQTSSGNEQFF. The chain is built from TRBV11-2 and TRBJ2-5, with a weak D call TRBD2 (6 bases). The assigned J gene may be wrong: the sequence end matches TRBJ2-1 better. Germline V gene sequence: CDR1 SGHAT, CDR2 FQNNGV. This CDR3 comprises 14 residues.